What follows are 21 T cell receptor beta chains derived from one specimen sequenced in a study of a mutant IDH1 vaccine in newly diagnosed glioma. These receptors lack a known antigen. As to time point: week 5, during vaccination. What each vaccine dose contained was 300 ug of mutant IDH1 20-mer peptide, accompanied by topical imiquimod. Sequencing was performed with immunoSEQ multiplex PCR; in TCRdb, only in-frame clones are kept and a portion is missing. The sample has 37,000 or so clones, around 85% seen once; the top ten hold more than 20%. The specimen comprised PBMCs, sampled from a glioma patient whose treatment included an IDH1 peptide vaccine. These receptor sequences come from a man younger than 40 with glioma.

This chain uses TRBV4-1 with TRBJ1-3, with D possibly matching TRBD1 (5 bases). CDR1 and CDR2 from the germline V gene are MGHRA and YSYEKL. The V end was cut by 4 bases, the J end by 3 bases, with 16 bases between. The CDR3 covers 16 residues. The CDR3 here is CASSPHSRGDGNTIYF. CDR3 bases: TGCGCCAGCAGCCCGCATTCAAGGGGTGATGGAAACACCATATATTTT.

This clone has only one observation. V is TRBV15 and J is TRBJ2-7; D is possibly TRBD1 or TRBD2 (6 bases each). V was clipped by 1 base and J by 2 bases, with 12 bases between them. Per the germline V gene, CDR1 is LNHNV and CDR2 is YYDKDF (reference sequence). This CDR3 comprises 15 residues. In DNA, the CDR3 is TGTGCCACCAGCAGAGGGGGGGCCCTCACCTACGAGCAGTACTTC. Its protein product is CATSRGGALTYEQYF.

The genes are TRBV14 and TRBJ2-7; D call uncertain. The V and J ends lost 0 bases and 7 bases respectively, with 4 bases between them. Germline assignment: CDR1 SGHDN and CDR2 FVKESK. This CDR3 is built from 11 residues. In DNA, the CDR3 is TGTGCCAGCAGCCAAGAAGGTGAGCAGTACTTC. This gives the protein CASSQEGEQYF.

The V and J genes are TRBV27 and TRBJ2-7, with 8 nucleotides matching TRBD1. The V segment lost 7 bases and the J segment 3 bases; nucleotides outside the gene matches: 17. Germline V gene data show CDR1 as MNHEY and CDR2 as SMNVEV (reference sequence). This CDR3 has 17 residues. In nucleotides, the CDR3 is TGTGCCAGCACCACTTCCCCCGGTGGCAGGGGGCACTACGAGCAGTACTTC. Its translation: CASTTSPGGRGHYEQYF.

The chain couples TRBV9 to TRBJ1-4; D not certain. Trimming took off 0 bases at V and 4 bases at J, with 16 bases between the two ends. The CDR3 is 17 residues long. Germline values: CDR1 SGDLS, CDR2 YYNGEE. The CDR3 DNA sequence: TGTGCCAGCAGCGTAGCTCTGGGAGCGGGTCGTAATGAAAAACTGTTTTTT. Translation gives CASSVALGAGRNEKLFF.

This chain uses TRBV11-3 with TRBJ1-3; D uncertain. Per germline, CDR1 SGHNT and CDR2 YENEEA. The length of the CDR3 is 11 residues. Trimming took off 6 bases at V and 4 bases at J, with 4 bases between the two ends. The CDR3 loop is CASSEGNTIYF. The CDR3 DNA follows: TGTGCCAGCAGTGAGGGAAACACCATATATTTT.

This clone occurred once. The V and J genes are TRBV30 and TRBJ1-6, with D tentatively TRBD1 (5 bases). V was trimmed by 7 bases and J by 3 bases, leaving 13 bases between them. Germline V gene sequence: CDR1 GTSNPN, CDR2 SVGIG (reference sequence). This CDR3 is built from 14 residues. CDR3 loop: CASTSRVYNSPLHF. The CDR3 bases are TGTGCCTCGACCTCCAGGGTCTATAATTCACCCCTCCACTTT.

The chain combines TRBV2 with TRBJ2-1; TRBD2 might be the D (6 bases). V lost 5 bases and J lost 1, with 15 bases in between. CDR3 length equals 16 residues. Germline CDR1 reads SNHLY; CDR2 reads FYNNEI. CDR3 DNA sequence: TGTGCCAGCAGTCCCTTGACTAGTTCGTCCTACAATGAGCAGTTCTTC. Protein sequence: CASSPLTSSSYNEQFF.

The rearrangement links TRBV15 to TRBJ2-7, with D perhaps given as TRBD1 or TRBD2 (5 bases each). Germline loops: CDR1 LNHNV, CDR2 YYDKDF (reference sequence). The CDR3 length is 14 residues. V lost 0 bases to trimming and J lost 3 bases, with 9 bases between them. The CDR3 region is CATSRDQRGYEQYF. The DNA for the CDR3 is TGTGCCACCAGCAGAGATCAGAGGGGCTACGAGCAGTACTTC.

CDR3 in DNA: TGTGCCAGCAGTGAATATGTGCCCGGGACGGACAACACCGGGGAGCTGTTTTTT. Its translation: CASSEYVPGTDNTGELFF. This sequence joins TRBV6-1 and TRBJ2-2; D possibly matches TRBD1 or TRBD2 (5 bases each). The CDR3 runs 18 residues. V lost 2 bases and J 2 bases, leaving 18 bases between the germline ends. Germline V gene sequence: CDR1 MNHNS, CDR2 SASEGT.

The gene calls are TRBV5-1 and TRBJ2-2, with D perhaps assigned TRBD1 or TRBD2 (5 bases each). Germline CDR1 is SGHRS and CDR2 is YFSETQ. This CDR3 contains 14 residues. V was shortened by 0 bases and J by 5 bases, with 8 bases between the two germline ends. The CDR3 sequence is CASSLDGGTGELFF. CDR3 in DNA: TGCGCCAGCAGCTTGGATGGGGGAACCGGGGAGCTGTTTTTT.

V usage is TRBV2 and J usage is TRBJ2-1, with TRBD1 matching 9 bases. The junction had 1 base not matched to a gene; V was cut back by 1 base and J by 3 bases. This CDR3 contains 15 residues. CDR1 is SNHLY, CDR2 FYNNEI, per germline. The DNA of the CDR3 is TGTGCCAGCAGTGAAGGGGGACAGGGCTACAATGAGCAGTTCTTC. This translates into CASSEGGQGYNEQFF.

This chain uses TRBV5-6 with TRBJ1-6; 8 bases map to TRBD1. The germline CDR1 and CDR2 sequences are SGHDT and YYEEEE. J was trimmed by 7 bases and V by 0 bases; bases with no gene match: 6. This CDR3 has 16 amino acids. CDR3 nucleotide sequence: TGTGCCAGCAGCTTGGAAGCAGGGGGCGCGAATTCACCCCTCCACTTT. It codes for CASSLEAGGANSPLHF.

The chain uses TRBV28 and TRBJ2-2, with 7 positions matching TRBD1. The J segment lost 1 base and the V segment lost 3 bases, leaving 14 bases of the junction unmatched. Germline V CDR1 and CDR2: MDHEN, SYDVKM. This CDR3 has 19 residues. The CDR3 is CASSLYLGIGQVNTGELFF. The DNA of the CDR3 is TGTGCCAGCAGTTTGTATTTAGGGATTGGACAGGTGAACACCGGGGAGCTGTTTTTT.

The chain couples TRBV5-1 to TRBJ1-1, with TRBD1 as a possible D gene (6 bases). Germline V lookup: CDR1 SGHRS, CDR2 YFSETQ. Trimming cost V 4 bases and J 1 base, with 14 bases left between them. This CDR3 has 15 residues. CDR3 in DNA: TGCGCCAGCAGCCCGGGAGGGGGAACGAACACTGAAGCTTTCTTT. This gives the protein CASSPGGGTNTEAFF.

The chain couples TRBV4-3 to TRBJ1-6; TRBD1 aligns across 7 bases. With V trimmed by 1 base and J by 9 bases, 6 bases remained unmatched. In germline, CDR1 is LGHNA, CDR2 YSLEER. CDR3 length equals 15 residues. In DNA, the CDR3 is TGCGCCAGCAGCCAAGTTCCAGGGGGGTCTTCACCCCTCCACTTT. Its protein product is CASSQVPGGSSPLHF.

This chain uses TRBV29-1 with TRBJ1-1; no reliable D call. The CDR3 extends over 14 amino acids. The V and J ends lost 6 bases and 6 bases respectively, with 20 bases between them. Germline loops: CDR1 SQVTM, CDR2 ANQGSEA. The CDR3 spells CSVDHGEGYAEAFF. In DNA, the CDR3 is TGCAGCGTAGATCACGGAGAGGGCTACGCTGAAGCTTTCTTT.

V is TRBV19 and J is TRBJ2-5; D gene unclear. The CDR3 is 15 residues long. Germline values: CDR1 LNHDA, CDR2 SQIVND (reference sequence). V lost 3 bases, J lost 3 bases, and 14 bases lay in between. The CDR3 DNA is TGTGCCAGTAGTATCCAGTACAGAACCAAAGAGACCCAGTACTTC. Protein sequence: CASSIQYRTKETQYF.

V is TRBV6-5 and J is TRBJ1-1; perhaps TRBD1 as D (5 bases). This CDR3 is built from 15 residues. Germline CDR1 is MNHEY and CDR2 is SVGAGI. V dropped 0 bases and J dropped 1 base, with 9 bases sitting between them. The CDR3, as DNA: TGTGCCAGCAGTTACTCGAGACAGTCGAACACTGAAGCTTTCTTT. Translated, it gives CASSYSRQSNTEAFF.

This clone was found a few times. This chain links TRBV6-5 with TRBJ1-1; possibly TRBD1 for D (5 bases). The CDR3 consists of 14 residues. V lost 5 bases and J 5 bases, leaving 15 bases between the germline ends. CDR1 and CDR2 (germline): MNHEY, SVGAGI. CDR3 nucleotides: TGTGCCAGCAGTCTACCGGGGCTCGAGACTGAAGCTTTCTTT. It encodes CASSLPGLETEAFF.

Of note for this clone: At one end, the junction sequence differs from germline, possibly due to a read error. This chain links TRBV5-5 with TRBJ1-2; no reliable D call. CDR1 is SGHKS and CDR2 is YYEKEE in the germline V gene (reference sequence). The CDR3 consists of 10 residues. Here the CDR3 DNA reads TGTGCCAGCAGCTCGGACGGATCCTCCTTC. This codes for CASSSDGSSF. Looking up the rest from reference TRBV5-5 and TRBJ1-2 gives the full variable domain: DAGVTQSPTHLIKTRGQQVTLRCSPISGHKSVSWYQQVLGQGPQFIFQYYEKEERGRGNFPDRFSARQFPNYSSELNVNALLLGDSALYLCASSSDGSSFGSGTRLTVV.